This is a list of T cell receptor beta chains from one sample in a study of blood T cell repertoires in COVID-19. Sequencing used immunoSEQ multiplex PCR; TCRdb keeps in-frame clones, though not all of them. This sample carries about 36,000 clones, about nine tenths of them seen once, and the ten largest clones take 20%. Sequencing was carried out using peripheral blood. The receptors come from a man in his 60s with acute or convalescent COVID-19. Each CDR3 is given with its conserved first and last residue. A D gene is named only where the DNA matches it firmly. The size entry is marked missing in some rows and otherwise reads once, few, many or a size class.

D: .
J: TRBJ1-3
size: .
V: TRBV10-3
DNA: TGTGCCATCAGTGACCGGGGGAACACAAACACCATATATTTT
CDR3: CAISDRGNTNTIYF

D: .
J: TRBJ1-1
size: once
V: TRBV25-1
DNA: TGTGCCAGCAGTGAAACCGGGACACTGAACACTGAAGCTTTCTTT
CDR3: CASSETGTLNTEAFF

D: TRBD1
J: TRBJ1-2
size: .
V: TRBV6-6
DNA: TGTGCCAGCAGAAGACAGGGGAGCTATGGCTACACCTTC
CDR3: CASRRQGSYGYTF

D: .
J: TRBJ1-1
size: .
V: TRBV11-2
DNA: TGTGCCAGCAGCTTCGCCAGGGGGAACACTGAAGCTTTCTTT
CDR3: CASSFARGNTEAFF

D: .
J: TRBJ2-7
size: .
V: TRBV5-4
DNA: TGTGCCAGCAGCTCACGCCTAGCAGATAACCCTTACGAGCAGTACTTC
CDR3: CASSSRLADNPYEQYF

D: TRBD1
J: TRBJ1-2
size: .
V: TRBV20-1
DNA: TGCAGTGCTAGTGGGGACAGGGTCTATGGCTACACCTTC
CDR3: CSASGDRVYGYTF

D: .
J: TRBJ1-5
size: few
V: TRBV28
DNA: TGTGCCAGCAGTCCATCGACCTTGCGGGGTCAGCCCCAGCATTTT
CDR3: CASSPSTLRGQPQHF

D: .
J: TRBJ1-4
size: once
V: TRBV5-1
DNA: TGCGCCAGCAGCTTGGGAGACGGGGCTAATGAAAAACTGTTTTTT
CDR3: CASSLGDGANEKLFF

D: .
J: TRBJ2-5
size: .
V: TRBV7-8
DNA: TGTGCCAGCAGGCGAGCAGGGGATCCAGAAGAGACCCAGTACTTC
CDR3: CASRRAGDPEETQYF

D: TRBD1
J: TRBJ1-5
size: .
V: TRBV6-2/TRBV6-3
DNA: TGTGCCAGCAGCCCTAACAGGGGTCAGCCCCAGCATTTT
CDR3: CASSPNRGQPQHF

D: .
J: TRBJ2-3
size: .
V: TRBV9
DNA: TGTGCCAGCAGCGTAGTTGGGACAACTAATACGCAGTATTTT
CDR3: CASSVVGTTNTQYF

D: .
J: TRBJ2-2
size: .
V: TRBV7-2
DNA: TGTGCCAGCAGCTTAAAGGTCGGGGGACTCGGGGAGCTGTTTTTT
CDR3: CASSLKVGGLGELFF

D: .
J: TRBJ1-2
size: .
V: TRBV7-2
DNA: TGTGCCAGCAGCAATAAAACAGGGCACCCCCATGGCTACACCTTC
CDR3: CASSNKTGHPHGYTF

D: TRBD1
J: TRBJ2-7
size: .
V: TRBV2
DNA: TGTGCCAGCAGCGACTGGACAGGGGATTCCTACGAGCAGTACTTC
CDR3: CASSDWTGDSYEQYF

D: .
J: TRBJ2-1
size: .
V: TRBV5-1
DNA: TGCGCCAGCAGCTTGGCCATGTCTAGCGACTCCTACAATGAGCAGTTCTTC
CDR3: CASSLAMSSDSYNEQFF

D: TRBD2
J: TRBJ2-2
size: .
V: TRBV7-2
DNA: TGTGCCAGCAGCCCTCCTAGCGGGAGGGGCACCGGGGAGCTGTTTTTT
CDR3: CASSPPSGRGTGELFF

D: .
J: TRBJ1-1
size: .
V: TRBV25-1
DNA: TGTGCCAGCAGCCCCCGTGGGGGGATGAACACTGAAGCTTTCTTT
CDR3: CASSPRGGMNTEAFF

D: .
J: TRBJ1-1
size: .
V: TRBV6-5
DNA: TGTGCCAGCAGTAGGCCGGGGAGGGGGGGAACTGAAGCTTTCTTT
CDR3: CASSRPGRGGTEAFF

D: .
J: TRBJ2-1
size: .
V: TRBV5-1
DNA: TGCGCCAGCAGCTTGTCGCCGGCAGGTTCTTCCTACAATGAGCAGTTCTTC
CDR3: CASSLSPAGSSYNEQFF

D: TRBD1
J: TRBJ1-1
size: .
V: TRBV5-1
DNA: TGCGCCAGCAGCTGGTTGGACAGGGGTTCCACTGAAGCTTTCTTT
CDR3: CASSWLDRGSTEAFF

D: TRBD1
J: TRBJ2-5
size: .
V: TRBV4-3
DNA: TGCGCCAGCAGCCAAGGGAACAGGGGATCGGAAGAGACCCAGTACTTC
CDR3: CASSQGNRGSEETQYF

D: .
J: TRBJ2-7
size: .
V: TRBV7-2
DNA: TGTGCCAGCAGCTTAAAACACCAGCAGTACTTC
CDR3: CASSLKHQQYF

D: .
J: TRBJ1-2
size: .
V: TRBV4-1
DNA: TGCGCCAGCAGCCAAGCCGGGACTTCCGAGTACACCTTC
CDR3: CASSQAGTSEYTF

D: .
J: TRBJ2-3
size: .
V: TRBV11-2
DNA: TGTGCCAGCAGACAAGTCACAGATACGCAGTATTTT
CDR3: CASRQVTDTQYF

D: TRBD2
J: TRBJ2-1
size: .
V: TRBV5-1
DNA: TGCGCCAGCAACCTCCAGGGGACTAGCTCCTACAATGAGCAGTTCTTC
CDR3: CASNLQGTSSYNEQFF

D: TRBD1
J: TRBJ2-2
size: .
V: TRBV24-1
DNA: TGTGCCACCAGTGATACGGGACAGGGGTACACCGGGGAGCTGTTTTTT
CDR3: CATSDTGQGYTGELFF

D: .
J: TRBJ1-6
size: .
V: TRBV5-1
DNA: TGCGCCAGCAGCCTGGGGACGGGAAATAATTCACCCCTCCACTTT
CDR3: CASSLGTGNNSPLHF

D: .
J: TRBJ2-3
size: .
V: TRBV7-2
DNA: TGTGCCAGCGGGGACTCAGGCACAGATACGCAGTATTTT
CDR3: CASGDSGTDTQYF

D: .
J: TRBJ2-7
size: .
V: TRBV7-8
DNA: TGTGCCAGCAGCTCCCGGGGGGCGGGCGCCGAGCAGTACTTC
CDR3: CASSSRGAGAEQYF

D: TRBD2
J: TRBJ2-3
size: .
V: TRBV9
DNA: TGTGCCAGCAGCTCCCGCCCGACTAGCGGGGAACGCACAGATACGCAGTATTTT
CDR3: CASSSRPTSGERTDTQYF

D: .
J: TRBJ2-1
size: few
V: TRBV10-3
DNA: TGTGCCACCGCGGGGCAGGGCTCCTACAATGAGCAGTTCTTC
CDR3: CATAGQGSYNEQFF

D: TRBD1
J: TRBJ1-5
size: once
V: TRBV3-1/TRBV3-2
DNA: TGTGCCAGCAGCCAAGACAGGGGGCGAGGCAATCAGCCCCAGCATTTT
CDR3: CASSQDRGRGNQPQHF

D: .
J: TRBJ2-5
size: .
V: TRBV7-9
DNA: TGTGCCAGCAGCTCTCCACTAGCCCGGGAGACCCAGTACTTC
CDR3: CASSSPLARETQYF